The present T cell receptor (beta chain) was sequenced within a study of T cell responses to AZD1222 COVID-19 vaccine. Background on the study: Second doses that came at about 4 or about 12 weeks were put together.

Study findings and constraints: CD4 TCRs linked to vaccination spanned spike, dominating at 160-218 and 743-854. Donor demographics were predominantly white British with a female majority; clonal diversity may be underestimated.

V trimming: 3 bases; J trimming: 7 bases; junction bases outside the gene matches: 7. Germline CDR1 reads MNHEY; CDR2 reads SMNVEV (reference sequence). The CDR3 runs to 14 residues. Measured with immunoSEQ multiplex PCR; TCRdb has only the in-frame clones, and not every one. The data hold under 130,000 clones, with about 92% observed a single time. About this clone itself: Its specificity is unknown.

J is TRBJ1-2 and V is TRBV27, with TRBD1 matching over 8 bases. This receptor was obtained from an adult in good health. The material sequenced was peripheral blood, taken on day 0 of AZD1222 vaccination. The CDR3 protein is CASSFGQGLSGYTF. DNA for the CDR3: TGTGCCAGCAGTTTCGGACAGGGACTGAGTGGCTACACCTTC.